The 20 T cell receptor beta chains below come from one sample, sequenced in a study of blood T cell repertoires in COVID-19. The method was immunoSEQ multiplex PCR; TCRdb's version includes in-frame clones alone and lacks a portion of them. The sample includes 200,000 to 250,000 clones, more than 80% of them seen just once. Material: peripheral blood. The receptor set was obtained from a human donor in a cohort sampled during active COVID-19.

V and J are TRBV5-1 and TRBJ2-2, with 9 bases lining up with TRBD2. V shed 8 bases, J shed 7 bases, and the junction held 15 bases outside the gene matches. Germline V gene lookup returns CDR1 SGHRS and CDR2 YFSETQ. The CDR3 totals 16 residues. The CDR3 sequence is CASSLGTSGPNGELFF. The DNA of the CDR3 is TGCGCCAGTTCTCTGGGCACTAGCGGGCCGAACGGGGAGCTGTTTTTT.

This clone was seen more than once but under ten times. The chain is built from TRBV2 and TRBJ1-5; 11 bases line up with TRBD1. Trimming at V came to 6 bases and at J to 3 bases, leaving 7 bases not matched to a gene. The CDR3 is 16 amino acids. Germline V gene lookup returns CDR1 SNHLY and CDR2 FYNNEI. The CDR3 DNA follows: TGTGCCAGCAGGCGAGGGACAGGGGGGTACAATCAGCCCCAGCATTTT. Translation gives CASRRGTGGYNQPQHF.

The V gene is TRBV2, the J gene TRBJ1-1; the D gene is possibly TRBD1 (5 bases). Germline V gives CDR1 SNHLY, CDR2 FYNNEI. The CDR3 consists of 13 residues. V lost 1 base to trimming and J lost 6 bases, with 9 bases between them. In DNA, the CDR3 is TGTGCCAGCAGTGAAGTCGGGGGGGCTGAAGCTTTCTTT. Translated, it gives CASSEVGGAEAFF.

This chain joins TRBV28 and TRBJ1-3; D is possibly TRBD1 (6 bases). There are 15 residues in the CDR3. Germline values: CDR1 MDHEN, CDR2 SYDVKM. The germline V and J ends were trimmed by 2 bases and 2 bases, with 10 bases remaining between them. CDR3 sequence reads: CASSLTQGTGNTIYF. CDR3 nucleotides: TGTGCCAGCAGTTTAACTCAGGGGACTGGAAACACCATATATTTT.

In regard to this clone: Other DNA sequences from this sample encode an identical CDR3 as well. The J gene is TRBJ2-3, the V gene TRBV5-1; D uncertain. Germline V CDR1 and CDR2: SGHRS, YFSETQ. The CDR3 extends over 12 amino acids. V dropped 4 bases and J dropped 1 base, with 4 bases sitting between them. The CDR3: CASSSGTDTQYF. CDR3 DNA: TGCGCCAGCAGCAGCGGCACAGATACGCAGTATTTT.

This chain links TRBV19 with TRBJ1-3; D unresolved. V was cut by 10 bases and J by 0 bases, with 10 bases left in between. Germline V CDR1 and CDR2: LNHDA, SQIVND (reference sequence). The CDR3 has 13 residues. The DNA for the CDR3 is TGTGCCACCCGGGAGTACTCTGGAAACACCATATATTTT. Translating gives CATREYSGNTIYF.

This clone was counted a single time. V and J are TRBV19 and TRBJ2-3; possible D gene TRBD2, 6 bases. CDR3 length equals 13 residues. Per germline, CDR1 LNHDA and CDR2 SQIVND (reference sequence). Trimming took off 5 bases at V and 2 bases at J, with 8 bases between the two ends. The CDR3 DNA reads TGTGCCAGTAGTCGGGACTCCACAGATACGCAGTATTTT. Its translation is CASSRDSTDTQYF.

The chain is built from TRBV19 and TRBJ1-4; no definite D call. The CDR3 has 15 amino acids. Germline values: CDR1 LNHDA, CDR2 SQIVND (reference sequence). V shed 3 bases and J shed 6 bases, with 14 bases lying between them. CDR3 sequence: CASSIIGVKDEKLFF. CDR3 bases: TGTGCCAGTAGTATCATAGGAGTGAAGGATGAAAAACTGTTTTTT.

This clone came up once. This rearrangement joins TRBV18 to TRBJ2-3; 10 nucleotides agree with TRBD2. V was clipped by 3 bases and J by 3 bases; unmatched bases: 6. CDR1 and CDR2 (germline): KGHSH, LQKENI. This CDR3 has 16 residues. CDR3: CASSPSSGGATDTQYF. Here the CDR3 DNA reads TGTGCCAGCTCACCTTCTAGCGGGGGAGCGACAGATACGCAGTATTTT.

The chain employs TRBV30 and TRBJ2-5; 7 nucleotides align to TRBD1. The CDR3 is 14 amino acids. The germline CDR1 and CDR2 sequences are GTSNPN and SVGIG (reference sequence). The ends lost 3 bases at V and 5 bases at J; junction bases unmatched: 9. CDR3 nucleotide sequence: TGTGCCTGGAGCGGCGGACAGGTTGGGGAGACCCAGTACTTC. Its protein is CAWSGGQVGETQYF.

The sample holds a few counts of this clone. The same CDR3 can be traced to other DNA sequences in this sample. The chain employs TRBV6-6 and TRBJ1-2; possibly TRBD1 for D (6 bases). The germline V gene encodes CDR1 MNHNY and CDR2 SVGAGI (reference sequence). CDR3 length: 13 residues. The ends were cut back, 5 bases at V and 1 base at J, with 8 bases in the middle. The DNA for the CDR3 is TGTGCCAGCAGTCCCAGGGGTAACTATGGCTACACCTTC. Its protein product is CASSPRGNYGYTF.

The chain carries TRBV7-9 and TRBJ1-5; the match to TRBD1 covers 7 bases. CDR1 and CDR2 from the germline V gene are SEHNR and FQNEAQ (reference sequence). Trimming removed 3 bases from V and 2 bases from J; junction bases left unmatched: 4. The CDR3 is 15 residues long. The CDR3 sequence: CASSFQGGGNQPQHF. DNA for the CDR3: TGTGCCAGCAGCTTCCAGGGGGGAGGCAATCAGCCCCAGCATTTT.

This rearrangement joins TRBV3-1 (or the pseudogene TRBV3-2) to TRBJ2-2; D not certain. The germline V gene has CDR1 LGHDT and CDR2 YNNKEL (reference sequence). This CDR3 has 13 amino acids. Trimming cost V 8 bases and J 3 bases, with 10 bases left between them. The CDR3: CASVNSYTGELFF. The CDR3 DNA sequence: TGTGCCAGCGTGAATAGTTACACCGGGGAGCTGTTTTTT.

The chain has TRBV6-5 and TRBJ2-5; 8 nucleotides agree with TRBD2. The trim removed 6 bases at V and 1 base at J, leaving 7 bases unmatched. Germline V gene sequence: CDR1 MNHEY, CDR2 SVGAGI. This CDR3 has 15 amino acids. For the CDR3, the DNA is TGTGCCAGCAGCGCTAGCGGGCTTGTCCAAGAGACCCAGTACTTC. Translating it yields CASSASGLVQETQYF.

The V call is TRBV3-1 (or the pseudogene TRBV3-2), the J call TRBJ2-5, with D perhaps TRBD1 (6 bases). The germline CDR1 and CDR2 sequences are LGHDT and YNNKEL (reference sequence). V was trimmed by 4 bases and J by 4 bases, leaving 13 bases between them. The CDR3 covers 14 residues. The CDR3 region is CASSRREGGETQYF. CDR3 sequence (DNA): TGTGCCAGCAGCCGCAGGGAAGGGGGAGAGACCCAGTACTTC.

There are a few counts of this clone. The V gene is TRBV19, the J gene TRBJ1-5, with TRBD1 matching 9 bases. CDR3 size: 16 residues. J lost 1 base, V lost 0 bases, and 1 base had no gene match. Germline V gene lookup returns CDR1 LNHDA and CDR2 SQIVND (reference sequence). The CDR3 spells CASSIDGTGSNQPQHF. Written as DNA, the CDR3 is TGTGCCAGTAGTATAGATGGGACAGGGAGCAATCAGCCCCAGCATTTT.

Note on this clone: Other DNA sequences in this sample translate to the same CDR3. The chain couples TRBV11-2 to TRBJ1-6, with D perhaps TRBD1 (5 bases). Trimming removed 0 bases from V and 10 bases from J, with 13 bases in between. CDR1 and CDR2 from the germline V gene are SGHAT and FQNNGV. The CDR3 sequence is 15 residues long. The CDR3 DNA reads TGTGCCAGCAGCTTAGAGGCCCAGGGAGGCTCACCCCTCCACTTT. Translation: CASSLEAQGGSPLHF.

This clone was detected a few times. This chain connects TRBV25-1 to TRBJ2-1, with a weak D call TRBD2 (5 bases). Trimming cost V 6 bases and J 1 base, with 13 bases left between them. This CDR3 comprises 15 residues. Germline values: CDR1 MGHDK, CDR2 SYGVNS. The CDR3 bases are TGTGCCAGCAGCTTACAGTCGGGGTCCTACAATGAGCAGTTCTTC. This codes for CASSLQSGSYNEQFF.

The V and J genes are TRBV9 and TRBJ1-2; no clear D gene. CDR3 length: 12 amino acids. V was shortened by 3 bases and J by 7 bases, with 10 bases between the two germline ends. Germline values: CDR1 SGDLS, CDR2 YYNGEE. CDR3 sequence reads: CASSDREAGYTF. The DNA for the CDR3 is TGTGCCAGCAGCGACCGGGAGGCTGGCTACACCTTC.

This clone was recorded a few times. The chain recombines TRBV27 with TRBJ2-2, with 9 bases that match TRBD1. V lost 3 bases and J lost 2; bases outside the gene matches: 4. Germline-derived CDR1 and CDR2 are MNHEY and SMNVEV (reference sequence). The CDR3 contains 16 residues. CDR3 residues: CASSFGTGGNTGELFF. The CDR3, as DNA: TGTGCCAGCAGTTTCGGAACAGGGGGCAACACCGGGGAGCTGTTTTTT.